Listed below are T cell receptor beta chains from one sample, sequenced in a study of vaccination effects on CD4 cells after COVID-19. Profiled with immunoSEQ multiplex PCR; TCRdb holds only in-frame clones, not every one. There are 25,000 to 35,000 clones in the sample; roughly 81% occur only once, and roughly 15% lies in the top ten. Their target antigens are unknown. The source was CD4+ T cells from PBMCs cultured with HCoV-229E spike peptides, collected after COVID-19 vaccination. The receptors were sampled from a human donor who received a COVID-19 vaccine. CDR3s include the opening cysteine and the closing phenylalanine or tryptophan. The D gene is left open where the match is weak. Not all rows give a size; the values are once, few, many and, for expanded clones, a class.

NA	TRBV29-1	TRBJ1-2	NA	CSVTPLTGVYGYTF	TGCAGCGTCACGCCCCTTACGGGAGTCTATGGCTACACCTTC
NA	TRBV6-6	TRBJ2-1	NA	CASTRNPGVGTYNEQFF	TGTGCCAGCACTCGTAATCCCGGAGTGGGGACCTACAATGAGCAGTTCTTC
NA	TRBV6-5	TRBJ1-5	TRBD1	CASSPDRVNQPQHF	TGTGCCAGCAGCCCAGACAGGGTCAATCAGCCCCAGCATTTT
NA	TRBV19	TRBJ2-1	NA	CASQGPAQTNEQFF	TGTGCCAGTCAGGGCCCCGCGCAGACGAATGAGCAGTTCTTC
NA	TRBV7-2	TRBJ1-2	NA	CASSLTADNYGYTF	TGTGCCAGCAGCTTGACGGCCGACAACTATGGCTACACCTTC
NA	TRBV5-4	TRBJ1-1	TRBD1	CASSRRSGQVSGTEAFF	TGTGCCAGCAGCCGCAGGTCGGGACAGGTAAGCGGGACTGAAGCTTTCTTT
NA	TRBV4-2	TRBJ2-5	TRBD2	CASSPDGTSGRAETQYF	TGTGCCAGCAGCCCAGACGGGACTAGCGGGAGGGCGGAGACCCAGTACTTC
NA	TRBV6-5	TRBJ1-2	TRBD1	CASTRTGGVSGYTF	TGTGCCAGCACTCGGACAGGGGGCGTGAGTGGCTACACCTTC
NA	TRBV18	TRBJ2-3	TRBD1	CASSLEQGADTQYF	TGTGCCAGCTCACTAGAACAGGGGGCAGATACGCAGTATTTT
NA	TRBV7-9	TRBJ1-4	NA	CASSLGQTSGEKLFF	TGTGCCAGCAGTCTTGGACAGACTTCGGGTGAAAAACTGTTTTTT
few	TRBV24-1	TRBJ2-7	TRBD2	CATSDPTSGAYEQYF	TGTGCCACCAGTGATCCGACTAGCGGGGCCTACGAGCAGTACTTC
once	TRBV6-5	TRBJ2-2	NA	CASKISANTGELFF	TGTGCCAGCAAAATATCAGCGAACACCGGGGAGCTGTTTTTT
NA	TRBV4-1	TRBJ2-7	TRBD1	CASSRNRDRAYEQYF	TGCGCCAGCAGCCGAAACCGGGACAGGGCCTACGAGCAGTACTTC
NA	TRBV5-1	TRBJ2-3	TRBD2	CASSPGLAASTDTQYF	TGCGCCAGCAGCCCAGGACTAGCAGCTAGCACAGATACGCAGTATTTT
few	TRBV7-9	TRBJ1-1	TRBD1	CASSLRQGGTEAFF	TGTGCCAGCAGCTTAAGACAGGGAGGCACTGAAGCTTTCTTT
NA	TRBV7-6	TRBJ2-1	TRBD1	CASSLDRGNEQFF	TGTGCCAGCAGCTTAGACAGGGGCAATGAGCAGTTCTTC
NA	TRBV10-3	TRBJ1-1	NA	CAIRTGMENTEAFF	TGTGCCATCAGGACGGGGATGGAGAACACTGAAGCTTTCTTT
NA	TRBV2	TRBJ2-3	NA	CASSEEGWDTSTDTQYF	TGTGCCAGCAGTGAAGAGGGGTGGGATACTAGCACAGATACGCAGTATTTT
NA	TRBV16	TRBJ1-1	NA	CASSQNSGGTGEAFF	TGTGCCAGCAGCCAGAATAGTGGAGGGACCGGTGAAGCTTTCTTT
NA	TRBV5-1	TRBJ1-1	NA	CASSWRDQTEAFF	TGCGCCAGCAGCTGGCGGGACCAAACTGAAGCTTTCTTT
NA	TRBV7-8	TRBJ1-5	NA	CASSYGQGRVGNQPQHF	TGTGCCAGCAGCTACGGCCAGGGGCGTGTGGGCAATCAGCCCCAGCATTTT
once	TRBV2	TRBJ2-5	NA	CASSDLDYQETQYF	TGTGCCAGCAGTGATCTGGACTACCAAGAGACCCAGTACTTC
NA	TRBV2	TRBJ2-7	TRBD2	CASALAWTYEQYF	TGTGCCAGCGCACTAGCGTGGACCTACGAGCAGTACTTC
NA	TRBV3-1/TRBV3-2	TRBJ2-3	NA	CASSQVTGGTDTQYF	TGTGCCAGCAGCCAAGTGACGGGTGGCACAGATACGCAGTATTTT
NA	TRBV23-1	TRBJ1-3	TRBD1	CASSHLSRDREWRSGNTIYF	TGCGCCAGCAGTCACTTGTCCCGGGACAGGGAATGGCGCTCTGGAAACACCATATATTTT
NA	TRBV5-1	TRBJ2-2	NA	CASSLDTRGVWTGELFF	TGCGCCAGCAGCTTGGATACTAGGGGGGTATGGACCGGGGAGCTGTTTTTT
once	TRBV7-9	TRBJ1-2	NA	CASSRRQANYGYTF	TGTGCCAGCAGCCGAAGACAGGCTAACTATGGCTACACCTTC
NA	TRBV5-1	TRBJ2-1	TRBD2	CASSLAEGLASSYNEQFF	TGCGCCAGCAGCCTGGCGGAGGGACTAGCGAGCTCCTACAATGAGCAGTTCTTC
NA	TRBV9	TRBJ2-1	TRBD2	CASSSPSGGAREQFF	TGTGCCAGCAGCTCCCCTAGCGGGGGGGCTCGTGAGCAGTTCTTC
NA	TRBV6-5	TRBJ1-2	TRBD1	CASSYSGTAYGYTF	TGTGCCAGCAGTTACTCTGGGACAGCCTATGGCTACACCTTC
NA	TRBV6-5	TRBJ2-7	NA	CASSYGPAEPEQYF	TGTGCCAGCAGTTACGGGCCGGCGGAGCCCGAGCAGTACTTC
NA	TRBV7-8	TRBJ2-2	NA	CASRKWLGGNTGELFF	TGTGCCAGCAGGAAATGGCTTGGCGGTAACACCGGGGAGCTGTTTTTT
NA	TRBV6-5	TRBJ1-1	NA	CASSYDTVNTEAFF	TGTGCCAGCAGTTACGACACGGTGAACACTGAAGCTTTCTTT
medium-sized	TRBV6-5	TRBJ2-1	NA	CASSYSTSSYNEQFF	TGTGCCAGCAGTTACTCGACTAGCTCCTACAATGAGCAGTTCTTC
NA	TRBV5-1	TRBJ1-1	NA	CASSLGRNTEAFF	TGCGCCAGCAGCTTAGGCAGAAACACTGAAGCTTTCTTT
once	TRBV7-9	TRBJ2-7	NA	CASSYTGQESYEQYF	TGTGCCAGCAGTTACACTGGGCAGGAATCCTACGAGCAGTACTTC
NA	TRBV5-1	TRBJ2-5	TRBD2	CASSLGTSGSQETQYF	TGCGCCAGCAGCCTTGGGACTAGCGGGTCACAAGAGACCCAGTACTTC
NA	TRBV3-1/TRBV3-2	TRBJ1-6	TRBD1	CASGRGQLNSPLHF	TGTGCCAGCGGAAGGGGACAGCTAAATTCACCCCTCCACTTT
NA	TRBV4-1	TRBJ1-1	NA	CASSLTTGYTEAFF	TGCGCCAGCAGCCTGACAACAGGGTACACTGAAGCTTTCTTT
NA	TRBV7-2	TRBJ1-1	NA	CASSLEGFTEAFF	TGTGCCAGCAGCTTAGAGGGTTTCACTGAAGCTTTCTTT
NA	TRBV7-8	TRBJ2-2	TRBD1	CASSLGQGSNTGELFF	TGTGCCAGCAGCTTGGGACAGGGGTCGAACACCGGGGAGCTGTTTTTT
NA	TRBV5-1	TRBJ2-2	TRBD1	CASSLDIGQGGELFF	TGCGCCAGCAGCTTGGACATCGGACAGGGCGGGGAGCTGTTTTTT
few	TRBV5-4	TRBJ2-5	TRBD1	CASSLDPLLDRGDYKTQYF	TGTGCCAGCAGCTTGGATCCCCTCCTCGACAGGGGGGATTATAAGACCCAGTACTTC
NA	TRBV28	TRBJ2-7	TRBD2	CASRPYGLAGRQYEQYF	TGTGCCAGCAGGCCGTACGGACTAGCGGGACGGCAATACGAGCAGTACTTC
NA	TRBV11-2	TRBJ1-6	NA	CASSRLNQGNSPLHF	TGTGCCAGCAGCCGTCTTAATCAGGGAAATTCACCCCTCCACTTT
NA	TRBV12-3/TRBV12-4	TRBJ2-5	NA	CASSSTGFGTQYF	TGTGCCAGCAGCTCCACAGGGTTTGGGACCCAGTACTTC
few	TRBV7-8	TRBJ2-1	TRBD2	CASSLVGTSGYNEQFF	TGTGCCAGCAGCTTAGTAGGGACTAGCGGCTACAATGAGCAGTTCTTC
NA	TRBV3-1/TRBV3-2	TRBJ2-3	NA	CASSQWAGEDTQYF	TGTGCCAGCAGCCAATGGGCAGGGGAAGATACGCAGTATTTT
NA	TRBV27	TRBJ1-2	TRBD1	CASSERDRNYGYTF	TGTGCCAGCAGTGAAAGGGACAGGAACTATGGCTACACCTTC
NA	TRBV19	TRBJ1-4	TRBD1	CASTGQGQLFF	TGTGCCAGTACGGGACAGGGACAACTGTTTTTT
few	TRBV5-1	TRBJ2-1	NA	CASSPTVNYNEQFF	TGCGCCAGCAGCCCGACCGTGAATTACAATGAGCAGTTCTTC
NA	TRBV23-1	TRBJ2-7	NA	CASTDTPHSYEQYF	TGCGCCAGCACCGACACACCACACTCCTACGAGCAGTACTTC